The rows below give T cell receptor beta chains drawn from one sample of a study of Ad26.COV2.S vaccination and SARS-CoV-2 variants. Method: immunoSEQ multiplex PCR; TCRdb's copy keeps in-frame clones and lacks some. The table lists 410,000 or so clones, over 75% of them singletons. This specimen consisted of peripheral blood, obtained in a trial of Ad26.COV2.S vaccine versus placebo. The source is a person between 18 and 59 years old who received the Ad26.COV2.S COVID-19 vaccine or a placebo. The CDR3 runs from the conserved cysteine through the conserved F or W. Fields, in order: J gene, V gene, D gene, clone size, CDR3 length, CDR3 protein, CDR3 DNA. A D gene is named only where the DNA matches it firmly. Where a row states a size, it is once, few, many or the class of an expanded clone; other rows omit it.

j_call: TRBJ2-1
v_call: TRBV11-3
d_call: TRBD1
clone_size: .
cdr3_length: 14
cdr3_aa: CASTSGTGAGEQFF
cdr3_nt: TGTGCCAGCACCTCCGGGACAGGGGCGGGTGAGCAGTTCTTC

j_call: TRBJ2-1
v_call: TRBV20-1
d_call: TRBD2
clone_size: .
cdr3_length: 14
cdr3_aa: CSASLMGGPNEQFF
cdr3_nt: TGCAGTGCTAGTTTAATGGGAGGGCCCAATGAGCAGTTCTTC

j_call: TRBJ2-1
v_call: TRBV5-1
d_call: TRBD2
clone_size: once
cdr3_length: 14
cdr3_aa: CASSDPSGSNEQFF
cdr3_nt: TGCGCCAGCAGCGATCCTAGCGGGAGTAATGAGCAGTTCTTC

j_call: TRBJ2-7
v_call: TRBV2
d_call: TRBD1
clone_size: .
cdr3_length: 12
cdr3_aa: CASTREGQELDF
cdr3_nt: TGTGCCAGCACCCGAGAGGGACAGGAGTTGGACTTC

j_call: TRBJ2-5
v_call: TRBV3-1/TRBV3-2
d_call: TRBD2
clone_size: .
cdr3_length: 18
cdr3_aa: CASSQVSTSGRVGETQYF
cdr3_nt: TGTGCCAGCAGCCAAGTCTCGACTAGCGGGAGGGTGGGGGAGACCCAGTACTTC

j_call: TRBJ1-4
v_call: TRBV6-2/TRBV6-3
d_call: .
clone_size: .
cdr3_length: 15
cdr3_aa: CASSYRGATNEKLFF
cdr3_nt: TGTGCCAGCAGTTACCGCGGGGCAACTAATGAAAAACTGTTTTTT

j_call: TRBJ2-7
v_call: TRBV3-1/TRBV3-2
d_call: .
clone_size: .
cdr3_length: 13
cdr3_aa: CASSQGGNYEQYF
cdr3_nt: TGTGCCAGCAGCCAAGGTGGGAACTACGAGCAGTACTTC

j_call: TRBJ2-7
v_call: TRBV7-8
d_call: TRBD2
clone_size: .
cdr3_length: 17
cdr3_aa: CASSLEVGAGGLYEQYF
cdr3_nt: TGTGCCAGCAGCTTAGAAGTAGGAGCGGGAGGGCTATACGAGCAGTACTTC

j_call: TRBJ1-1
v_call: TRBV3-1/TRBV3-2
d_call: .
clone_size: .
cdr3_length: 14
cdr3_aa: CASSPSWAYTEAFF
cdr3_nt: TGTGCCAGCAGCCCGTCCTGGGCTTACACTGAAGCTTTCTTT

j_call: TRBJ2-1
v_call: TRBV27
d_call: TRBD2
clone_size: .
cdr3_length: 15
cdr3_aa: CASSLSAGRVDEQFF
cdr3_nt: TGTGCCAGCAGTTTATCGGCCGGGAGGGTGGATGAGCAGTTCTTC

j_call: TRBJ2-2
v_call: TRBV18
d_call: TRBD2
clone_size: few
cdr3_length: 15
cdr3_aa: CASSPRASGIGELFF
cdr3_nt: TGTGCCAGCTCACCACGGGCTAGCGGGATCGGGGAGCTGTTTTTT

j_call: TRBJ2-3
v_call: TRBV4-3
d_call: .
clone_size: .
cdr3_length: 18
cdr3_aa: CASSQDRATLTSTDTQYF
cdr3_nt: TGCGCCAGCAGCCAAGATAGGGCGACCCTGACTAGCACAGATACGCAGTATTTT

j_call: TRBJ2-7
v_call: TRBV27
d_call: TRBD1
clone_size: once
cdr3_length: 14
cdr3_aa: CASSLSGQSYEQYF
cdr3_nt: TGTGCCAGCAGTTTATCGGGACAGAGTTACGAGCAGTACTTC

j_call: TRBJ2-5
v_call: TRBV27
d_call: .
clone_size: .
cdr3_length: 13
cdr3_aa: CASTKRPGETQYF
cdr3_nt: TGTGCCAGCACTAAAAGACCGGGAGAGACCCAGTACTTC

j_call: TRBJ2-3
v_call: TRBV5-1
d_call: TRBD2
clone_size: .
cdr3_length: 13
cdr3_aa: CASHGTSADTQYF
cdr3_nt: TGCGCCAGCCACGGGACTAGCGCAGATACGCAGTATTTT

j_call: TRBJ1-1
v_call: TRBV7-3
d_call: .
clone_size: .
cdr3_length: 13
cdr3_aa: CASSRTSNTEAFF
cdr3_nt: TGTGCCAGCAGCCGGACATCGAACACTGAAGCTTTCTTT

j_call: TRBJ2-7
v_call: TRBV7-2
d_call: TRBD1
clone_size: .
cdr3_length: 14
cdr3_aa: CASSTGTGGYEQYF
cdr3_nt: TGTGCCAGCAGCACAGGGACAGGGGGGTACGAGCAGTACTTC

j_call: TRBJ2-7
v_call: TRBV3-1/TRBV3-2
d_call: .
clone_size: .
cdr3_length: 14
cdr3_aa: CASSLRDGSYEQYF
cdr3_nt: TGTGCCAGCAGCCTGCGGGACGGCTCCTACGAGCAGTACTTC

j_call: TRBJ2-7
v_call: TRBV5-1
d_call: .
clone_size: .
cdr3_length: 13
cdr3_aa: CASSGDNSYEQYF
cdr3_nt: TGCGCCAGCAGTGGGGACAACTCCTACGAGCAGTACTTC

j_call: TRBJ1-1
v_call: TRBV5-6
d_call: .
clone_size: .
cdr3_length: 13
cdr3_aa: CASSLQGNTEAFF
cdr3_nt: TGTGCCAGCAGCTTGCAGGGAAACACTGAAGCTTTCTTT